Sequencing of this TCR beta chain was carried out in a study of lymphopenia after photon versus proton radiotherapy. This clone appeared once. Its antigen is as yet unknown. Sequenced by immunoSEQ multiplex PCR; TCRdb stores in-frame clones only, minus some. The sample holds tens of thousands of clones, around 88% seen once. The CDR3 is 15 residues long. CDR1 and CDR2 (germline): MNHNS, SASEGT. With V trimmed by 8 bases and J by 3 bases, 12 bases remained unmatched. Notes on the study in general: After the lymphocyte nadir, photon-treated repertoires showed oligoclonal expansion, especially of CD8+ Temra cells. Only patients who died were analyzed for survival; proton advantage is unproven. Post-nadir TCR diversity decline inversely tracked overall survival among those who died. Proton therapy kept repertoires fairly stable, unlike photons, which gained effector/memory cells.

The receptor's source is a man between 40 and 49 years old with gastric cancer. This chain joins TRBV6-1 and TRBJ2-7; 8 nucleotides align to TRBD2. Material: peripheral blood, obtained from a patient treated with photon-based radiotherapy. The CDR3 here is CASEGLRGGNYEQYF. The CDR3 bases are TGTGCCAGCGAAGGGTTACGCGGGGGGAACTACGAGCAGTACTTC.